The 31 T cell receptor beta chains listed next were all sequenced from one sample in a study of cytotoxic CD8 clonotypes in ibrutinib-treated CLL. Sequencing was performed with immunoSEQ multiplex PCR; in TCRdb, only in-frame clones are kept and a portion is missing. The sample carries some 290,000 clones, about 77% recorded once. The sample here was PBMCs, taken before ibrutinib treatment. The source of these receptors is a human donor with chronic lymphocytic leukemia.

The chain carries TRBV5-1 and TRBJ2-1; the D gene is possibly TRBD1 (5 bases). Looked up from germline, CDR1 is SGHRS and CDR2 is YFSETQ. V lost 3 bases and J 0 bases, leaving 10 bases between the germline ends. The CDR3 is 15 residues long. For the CDR3, the DNA is TGCGCCAGCAGCTCTACAGGAAGCTCCTACAATGAGCAGTTCTTC. It encodes CASSSTGSSYNEQFF. Using reference TRBV5-1 and TRBJ2-1 for the parts outside the CDR3, the full variable domain is KAGVTQTPRYLIKTRGQQVTLSCSPISGHRSVSWYQQTPGQGLQFLFEYFSETQRNKGNFPGRFSGRQFSNSRSEMNVSTLELGDSALYLCASSSTGSSYNEQFFGPGTRLTVL.

The genes are TRBV19 and TRBJ2-7; possibly TRBD1 for D (6 bases). CDR3 length: 15 amino acids. The germline CDR1 and CDR2 sequences are LNHDA and SQIVND (reference sequence). Trimming cost V 3 bases and J 2 bases, with 14 bases left between them. For the CDR3, the DNA is TGTGCCAGTAGTATTGTCGGGACACTGGCCTACGAGCAGTACTTC. Protein sequence: CASSIVGTLAYEQYF.

This clone was found many times. The chain recombines TRBV4-3 with TRBJ2-1; D gene ambiguous. Germline lookup yields CDR1 LGHNA and CDR2 YSLEER. The CDR3 length is 16 residues. V lost 4 bases and J 0 bases, leaving 13 bases between the germline ends. The CDR3 DNA is TGCGCCAGCAGCCCGGTAGCAGAAAGCTCCTACAATGAGCAGTTCTTC. Protein product: CASSPVAESSYNEQFF.

The chain combines TRBV14 with TRBJ1-4, with no clear D. This CDR3 has 15 amino acids. CDR1 is SGHDN, CDR2 FVKESK, per germline. Deletions cut 4 bases from V and 8 bases from J, with 17 bases between. The CDR3 sequence: CASSLVAGVREKLFF. The CDR3 region has the DNA TGTGCCAGCAGCCTCGTTGCAGGTGTTCGAGAAAAACTGTTTTTT.

The genes are TRBV9 and TRBJ2-1; D possibly corresponds to TRBD1 (5 bases). This CDR3 comprises 13 residues. Germline V gene sequence: CDR1 SGDLS, CDR2 YYNGEE. V was trimmed by 3 bases and J by 3 bases, leaving 7 bases between them. The CDR3: CASSGRVYNEQFF. DNA of the CDR3: TGTGCCAGCAGCGGCAGGGTCTACAATGAGCAGTTCTTC.

This chain uses TRBV7-9 with TRBJ2-1; D uncertain. The CDR3 consists of 12 residues. Germline loops: CDR1 SEHNR, CDR2 FQNEAQ (reference sequence). V was cut by 4 bases and J by 8 bases, with 9 bases left in between. The CDR3 nucleotides read TGTGCCAGCAGCTCCCGATACCATGAGCAGTTCTTC. This sequence encodes CASSSRYHEQFF.

The chain has TRBV4-1 and TRBJ1-4; D uncertain. CDR3 length: 17 amino acids. The V end was cut by 0 bases, the J end by 6 bases, with 17 bases between. Germline CDR1 and CDR2: MGHRA and YSYEKL. The CDR3 is CASSQDFFAGEDEKLFF. CDR3 DNA: TGCGCCAGCAGCCAAGATTTTTTCGCGGGTGAAGATGAAAAACTGTTTTTT.

This clone has only one observation. This chain uses TRBV18 with TRBJ2-2; D is possibly TRBD1 (6 bases). Trimming cost V 1 base and J 2 bases, with 14 bases left between them. The CDR3 sequence is 17 residues long. Germline V gene data show CDR1 as KGHSH and CDR2 as LQKENI. CDR3 nucleotides: TGTGCCAGCTCACCACGGTCAGGGGACCTTAACACCGGGGAGCTGTTTTTT. Translating gives CASSPRSGDLNTGELFF.

This clone was found once. This rearrangement joins TRBV5-4 to TRBJ2-3; the match to TRBD2 covers 12 bases. CDR1 is SGHNT and CDR2 is YYREEE in the germline V gene (reference sequence). The length of the CDR3 is 17 residues. The junction had 3 bases not matched to a gene; V was cut back by 1 base and J by 0 bases. The CDR3 sequence is CASSLRLAGGSTDTQYF. The CDR3 nucleotides read TGTGCCAGCAGCTTGAGGCTAGCGGGAGGGAGCACAGATACGCAGTATTTT.

The chain has TRBV7-2 and TRBJ2-1; D is uncertain. The V end was cut by 5 bases, the J end by 5 bases, with 13 bases between. Germline V lookup: CDR1 SGHTA, CDR2 FQGNSA. CDR3 length: 14 residues. The CDR3 loop reads CASSPQTENNEQFF. CDR3 DNA sequence: TGTGCCAGCAGCCCGCAGACTGAGAACAATGAGCAGTTCTTC.

CDR3 region: CASSQDLPGAGKTQYF. The CDR3, as DNA: TGTGCCAGCAGCCAAGATCTCCCAGGGGCTGGAAAGACCCAGTACTTC. This chain uses TRBV14 with TRBJ2-5; tentatively, D is TRBD1 (6 bases). The CDR3 loop spans 16 amino acids. Per germline, CDR1 SGHDN and CDR2 FVKESK. Trimming removed 0 bases at V and 6 bases at J, with 17 bases between.

This rearrangement joins TRBV11-2 to TRBJ2-2; possible D gene TRBD1, 6 bases. Germline lookup yields CDR1 SGHAT and CDR2 FQNNGV. This CDR3 region has 14 residues. Trimming left V 5 bases short and J 1 base short, with 8 bases between. The CDR3 here is CASSPRGNTGELFF. The CDR3 DNA reads as TGTGCCAGCAGCCCCAGGGGGAACACCGGGGAGCTGTTTTTT.

V and J are TRBV11-2 and TRBJ1-2, with D maybe TRBD1 (5 bases). CDR1 is SGHAT, CDR2 FQNNGV, per germline. V was shortened by 2 bases and J by 7 bases, with 17 bases between the two germline ends. CDR3 size: 15 residues. The CDR3 here is CASSLLRGPAGGYTF. In DNA form, the CDR3 reads TGTGCCAGCAGCTTATTAAGGGGCCCAGCAGGTGGCTACACCTTC. The complete variable domain, with remaining parts taken from reference TRBV11-2 and TRBJ1-2, reads EAGVAQSPRYKIIEKRQSVAFWCNPISGHATLYWYQQILGQGPKLLIQFQNNGVVDDSQLPKDRFSAERLKGVDSTLKIQPAKLEDSAVYLCASSLLRGPAGGYTFGSGTRLTVV.

The chain has TRBV27 and TRBJ2-1; D remains ambiguous. CDR1 is MNHEY, CDR2 SMNVEV, per germline (reference sequence). Trimming removed 3 bases from V and 5 bases from J, with 8 bases in between. There are 13 residues in the CDR3. The CDR3 protein is CASSFLGDNEQFF. As DNA, the CDR3 is TGTGCCAGCAGTTTTCTAGGAGACAATGAGCAGTTCTTC.

The CDR3, as DNA: TGTGCCAGCTCACTAAACCGGGACAGGGGCGGCGATGAAAAACTGTTTTTT. Protein sequence: CASSLNRDRGGDEKLFF. This chain connects TRBV18 to TRBJ1-4, with 10 bases identical to TRBD1. The CDR3 runs to 17 residues. V lost 4 bases and J lost 6; bases outside the gene matches: 11. Germline lookup yields CDR1 KGHSH and CDR2 LQKENI.

This chain joins TRBV7-9 and TRBJ2-7; TRBD1 matches at 8 bases. This CDR3 is built from 13 residues. The V gene end was trimmed by 5 bases and the J gene end by 5 bases; junction bases not matched to a gene: 5. Germline V lookup: CDR1 SEHNR, CDR2 FQNEAQ (reference sequence). CDR3 region: CASSPGQGHEQYF. The CDR3 coding sequence is TGTGCCAGCAGCCCAGGACAGGGCCACGAGCAGTACTTC.

This chain uses TRBV29-1 with TRBJ2-1; possibly TRBD2 for D (5 bases). There are 11 residues in the CDR3. The germline CDR1 and CDR2 sequences are SQVTM and ANQGSEA. The V gene lost 4 bases and the J gene lost 8 bases, with 9 bases spanning the gap. In nucleotides, the CDR3 is TGCAGCGTTGGATACGGGGATGAGCAGTTCTTC. Translation: CSVGYGDEQFF.

V is TRBV18 and J is TRBJ1-5; 12 bases align to TRBD1. CDR3 length: 16 residues. Germline CDR1 reads KGHSH; CDR2 reads LQKENI. The trim removed 0 bases at V and 6 bases at J, leaving 3 bases unmatched. The CDR3 loop is CASSPPRDRGLQPQHF. In DNA form, the CDR3 reads TGTGCCAGCTCACCACCAAGGGACAGGGGGCTTCAGCCCCAGCATTTT.

The gene calls are TRBV19 and TRBJ1-4, with D unresolved. This CDR3 comprises 12 residues. Trimming left V 5 bases short and J 7 bases short, with 8 bases between. Looked up from germline, CDR1 is LNHDA and CDR2 is SQIVND (reference sequence). Written as DNA, the CDR3 is TGTGCCAGTAGTCCCTCGATTGAAAAACTGTTTTTT. Translation: CASSPSIEKLFF. The full variable domain, completed using reference TRBV19 and TRBJ1-4, is DGGITQSPKYLFRKEGQNVTLSCEQNLNHDAMYWYRQDPGQGLRLIYYSQIVNDFQKGDIAEGYSVSREKKESFPLTVTSAQKNPTAFYLCASSPSIEKLFFGSGTQLSVL.

This chain connects TRBV11-2 to TRBJ2-3; D is unresolved. Germline CDR1 reads SGHAT; CDR2 reads FQNNGV. Between the trimmed V and J ends, which lost 6 bases and 3 bases, there was a span of 19 bases. The CDR3 is made up of 16 amino acids. The CDR3 loop is CASSLVSLPRTDTQYF. Here the CDR3 DNA reads TGTGCCAGCAGTTTGGTCTCCCTCCCCCGGACAGATACGCAGTATTTT. The entire variable domain, with the rest obtained from reference TRBV11-2 and TRBJ2-3, is as follows: EAGVAQSPRYKIIEKRQSVAFWCNPISGHATLYWYQQILGQGPKLLIQFQNNGVVDDSQLPKDRFSAERLKGVDSTLKIQPAKLEDSAVYLCASSLVSLPRTDTQYFGPGTRLTVL.

The rearrangement uses TRBV7-9 and TRBJ1-2; 9 bases agree with TRBD1. The J segment lost 6 bases and the V segment lost 7 bases, leaving 6 bases of the junction unmatched. CDR1 and CDR2 from the germline V gene are SEHNR and FQNEAQ (reference sequence). CDR3 size: 13 residues. CDR3 DNA sequence: TGTGCCAGCATTCCTAGGGACAGGGATGGCTACACCTTC. Amino acids: CASIPRDRDGYTF.

The chain employs TRBV19 and TRBJ1-2, with a tentative D call TRBD1 (6 bases). CDR1 is LNHDA and CDR2 is SQIVND in the germline V gene (reference sequence). Trimming left V 2 bases short and J 4 bases short, with 17 bases between. The CDR3 spans 16 residues. The CDR3, as DNA: TGTGCCAGTAGTATACCGGGACAACGGCGTGGCTATGGCTACACCTTC. Protein product: CASSIPGQRRGYGYTF.

This clone appeared a few times. This sequence joins TRBV27 and TRBJ2-5; D is perhaps TRBD2 (6 bases). The germline V and J ends were trimmed by 2 bases and 8 bases, with 12 bases remaining between them. This CDR3 is 13 amino acids long. Per the germline V gene, CDR1 is MNHEY and CDR2 is SMNVEV (reference sequence). The CDR3, as DNA: TGTGCCAGCAGTTTAACTTCCGGGAGAACCCAGTACTTC. Its translation is CASSLTSGRTQYF.

In its sample, this clone was seen a few times. The V gene is TRBV30, the J gene TRBJ2-7, with D possibly TRBD1 on 7 matching bases. V was pared by 1 base and J by 7 bases, with 11 bases between. The germline V gene has CDR1 GTSNPN and CDR2 SVGIG (reference sequence). The CDR3 runs 12 residues. The CDR3 nucleotides are TGTGCCTGGAGTGCAGGGGGGCGGGAGCAGTACTTC. It yields the protein CAWSAGGREQYF.

The V and J genes are TRBV4-3 and TRBJ1-1; D call uncertain. Germline V gives CDR1 LGHNA, CDR2 YSLEER. The germline V and J ends were trimmed by 4 bases and 1 base, with 10 bases remaining between them. This CDR3 has 14 amino acids. DNA for the CDR3: TGCGCCAGCAGCCGGACTACAGAGAACACTGAAGCTTTCTTT. This translates into CASSRTTENTEAFF.

This clone was detected only once. The chain employs TRBV19 and TRBJ2-5; 8 bases fit TRBD2. The CDR3 has 15 amino acids. Trimming took 3 bases from V and 1 from J; bases not matched to a gene: 4. Germline CDR1 reads LNHDA; CDR2 reads SQIVND (reference sequence). The CDR3, as DNA: TGTGCCAGTAGTATCCGCCTAGCGGGCCAAGAGACCCAGTACTTC. Its translation: CASSIRLAGQETQYF.

The rearrangement joins TRBV9 to TRBJ2-7; the D is unclear. V was shortened by 1 base and J by 6 bases, with 8 bases between the two germline ends. CDR3 length: 12 amino acids. Germline assignment: CDR1 SGDLS and CDR2 YYNGEE. CDR3 in DNA: TGTGCCAGCAGCGTACAGGTGGGCGAGCAGTACTTC. Protein: CASSVQVGEQYF.

V gene TRBV7-2 combines with J gene TRBJ1-2; 8 positions agree with TRBD1. CDR3 size: 13 residues. Germline V gene lookup returns CDR1 SGHTA and CDR2 FQGNSA. V dropped 5 bases and J dropped 6; count of bases not matched to a gene: 5. CDR3 coding DNA: TGTGCCAGCAGCCGACAGGGGCGGCATGGCTACACCTTC. Translated: CASSRQGRHGYTF.

This sequence joins TRBV6-6 and TRBJ2-7, with TRBD1 matching 10 bases. CDR1 is MNHNY and CDR2 is SVGAGI in the germline V gene (reference sequence). J lost 5 bases, V lost 2 bases, and 6 bases had no gene match. This CDR3 has 15 residues. The CDR3 sequence is CASSYTRDRGHEQYF. The CDR3 coding sequence is TGTGCCAGCAGTTACACCCGGGACAGGGGCCACGAGCAGTACTTC.

This chain links TRBV4-2 with TRBJ1-1; weak D call: TRBD1 (5 bases). CDR1 is LGHNA and CDR2 is YNFKEQ in the germline V gene. The CDR3 contains 19 residues. The germline V and J ends were trimmed by 3 bases and 0 bases, with 23 bases remaining between them. The CDR3 reads CASSHPEEGRPSLNTEAFF. The CDR3 region has the DNA TGTGCCAGCAGCCACCCCGAGGAGGGGCGTCCTTCACTGAACACTGAAGCTTTCTTT.

This clone was seen only once. The genes are TRBV7-9 and TRBJ2-3; 10 bases map to TRBD2. V shed 5 bases, J shed 1 base, and the junction held 6 bases outside the gene matches. Germline CDR1 SEHNR, CDR2 FQNEAQ (reference sequence). The CDR3 is made up of 16 amino acids. The CDR3 bases are TGTGCCAGCAGCACAAGCGGGAGGGACCGCACAGATACGCAGTATTTT. Translating it yields CASSTSGRDRTDTQYF.